Sequencing of this T cell receptor beta chain was carried out in a study of blood T cell repertoires in COVID-19. About the study: The samples span acute and convalescent COVID-19 from the United States, Italy and Spain.

TCRdb's copy holds only in-frame clones and misses some; the assay was immunoSEQ multiplex PCR. The repertoire includes 200,000 to 300,000 clones, less than 90% of them detected once, and about 2% sits in the top ten. The CDR3 extends over 17 amino acids. V lost 0 bases to trimming and J lost 0 bases, with 15 bases between them. Germline lookup yields CDR1 GTSNPN and CDR2 SVGIG (reference sequence). This chain connects TRBV30 to TRBJ1-3; D is possibly TRBD1 (5 bases). The sequencing sample was made of peripheral blood. This receptor was identified in a man between 25 and 39 years old with active or convalescent COVID-19. CDR3 loop: CAWSVRGGVPSGNTIYF. The CDR3 DNA follows: TGTGCCTGGAGTGTACGCGGGGGGGTGCCCTCTGGAAACACCATATATTTT.